This is a list of T cell receptor beta chains from one sample in a study of cytomegalovirus exposure and HLA in healthy donors. The protocol was immunoSEQ multiplex PCR, while the TCRdb copy is restricted to in-frame clones and leaves out a portion. The repertoire holds 200,000 or so clones, with more than 65% as singletons. The sequencing input was PBMCs. The receptors derive from a woman in her thirties in good health and CMV-seropositive. Both conserved end residues are part of each CDR3. The D gene is left open where the match is weak.

D	V	CDR3
-	TRBV9	CASSVGGGSPLHF
-	TRBV1	CTSSQNRGSAKNIQYF
TRBD1	TRBV9	CASSGGTGANQPQHF
TRBD1	TRBV7-2	CASSTDRVGQPQHF
-	TRBV10-3	CAISVDGSSYNEQFF
TRBD2	TRBV13	CASSLLAGQSSYNEQFF
-	TRBV6-6	CASTPTYSNQPQHF
TRBD2	TRBV2	CASSPGGSGELFF
TRBD1	TRBV6-6	CASSYSGGQGDGYTF
-	TRBV14	CASSQINRGNGYTF
TRBD2	TRBV2	CASTGTTYSPDTQYF
-	TRBV27	CASRPDNQETQYF
TRBD2	TRBV10-3	CAISADSGRAEQYF
TRBD1	TRBV25-1	CASSRGYQETQYF
-	TRBV5-4	CASSLRDRDRYTF